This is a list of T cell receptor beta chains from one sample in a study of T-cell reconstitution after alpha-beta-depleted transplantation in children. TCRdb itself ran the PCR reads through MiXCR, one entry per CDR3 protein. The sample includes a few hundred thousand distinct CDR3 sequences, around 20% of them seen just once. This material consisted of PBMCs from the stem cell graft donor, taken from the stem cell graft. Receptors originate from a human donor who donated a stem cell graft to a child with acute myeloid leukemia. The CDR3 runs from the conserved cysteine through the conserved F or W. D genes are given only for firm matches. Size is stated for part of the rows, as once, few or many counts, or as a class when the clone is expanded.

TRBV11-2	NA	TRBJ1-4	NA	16	TGTGCCAGCAGTCAAAACCCGCCAGCAACTAATGGAAAACTGTTTTTT	CASSQNPPATNGKLFF
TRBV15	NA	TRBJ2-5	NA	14	TGTGCCACCAGCAGAGAGAGGGGCGGGGAGACCCAGTACTTC	CATSRERGGETQYF
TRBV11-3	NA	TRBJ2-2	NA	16	TGTGCCAGCAGCTTAGCACCCCCGGGGAACACCGGGGAGCTGTTTTTT	CASSLAPPGNTGELFF
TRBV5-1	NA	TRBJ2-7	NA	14	TGCGCCAGCAGTAAAACAGGGCCCTCCTACGAGCAGTACTTC	CASSKTGPSYEQYF
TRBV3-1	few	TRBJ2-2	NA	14	TGTGCCAGCAGCCAAGATCGGGACACCGGGGAGCTGTTTTTT	CASSQDRDTGELFF
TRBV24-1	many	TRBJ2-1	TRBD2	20	TGTGCCACCAGTGATTTCGCTAGCGGGAGGGATAAGTACGGATACAATGAGCAGTTCTTC	CATSDFASGRDKYGYNEQFF
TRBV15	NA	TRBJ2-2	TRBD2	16	TGTGCCACCAGCAGATCGGGACTACTAAAGACCGGGGAGCTGTTTTTT	CATSRSGLLKTGELFF
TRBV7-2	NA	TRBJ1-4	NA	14	TGTGCCAGCAGCTCGGTGGGGTCCCAAAAAAGACTGTTTTTT	CASSSVGSQKRLFF
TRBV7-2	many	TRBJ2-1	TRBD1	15	TGTGCCAGCAGCCCGGGACAGGGGAACTACAATGAGCAGTTCTTC	CASSPGQGNYNEQFF
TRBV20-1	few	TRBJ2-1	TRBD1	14	TGCAGTGCTAGAGATTACAGGGGAAGCAATGAGCAGTTCTTC	CSARDYRGSNEQFF
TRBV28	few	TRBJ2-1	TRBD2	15	TGTGCCAGCTTTCCCACCAGGGACTACGGAGAAGAGCAGTTCTTC	CASFPTRDYGEEQFF
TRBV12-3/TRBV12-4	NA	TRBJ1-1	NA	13	TGTGCCAGTACTCTATGGGGTAGTACTGAAGCTTTCTTT	CASTLWGSTEAFF
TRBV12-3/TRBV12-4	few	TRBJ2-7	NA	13	TGTGCCAGCAGTTCCCGGGACACCTACGAGCAGTACTTC	CASSSRDTYEQYF
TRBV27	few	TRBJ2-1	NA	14	TGTGCCAGCAGGGGACATCCAGAACCCAATGAGCAGTTCTTC	CASRGHPEPNEQFF
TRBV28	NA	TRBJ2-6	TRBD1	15	TGTGCCAGCACTCACACAGGGGGCGGGGCCAACGTCCTGACTTTC	CASTHTGGGANVLTF
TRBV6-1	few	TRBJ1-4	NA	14	TGTGCCAGCAGTAAACAGGGAGGGAATGAAAAACTGTTTTTT	CASSKQGGNEKLFF
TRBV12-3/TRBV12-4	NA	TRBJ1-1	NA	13	TGTGCCAGCAGCGAAGTGGGGGTAATGGGAGCTTTCTTT	CASSEVGVMGAFF
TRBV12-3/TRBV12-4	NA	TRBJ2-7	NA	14	TGTGCCAGCAGTCCCCGGACACACCTCTACGAGCAGTACTTC	CASSPRTHLYEQYF
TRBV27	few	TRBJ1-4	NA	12	TGTGCCAGCGGAGGACTAAATGAAAAACTGTTTTTT	CASGGLNEKLFF
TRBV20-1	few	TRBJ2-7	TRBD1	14	TGCAGTGCTAGAGATTCACAGGGGGCAGACGAGCAGTACTTC	CSARDSQGADEQYF
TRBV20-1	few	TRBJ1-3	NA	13	TGCAGTGCTAGAGGCGGGCCGGGGAACACCATATATTTT	CSARGGPGNTIYF
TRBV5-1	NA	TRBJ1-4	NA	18	TGCGCCAGCAGCTTAAGAGCCGATGGCGTCGCAACTAATGAAAAACTGTTTTTT	CASSLRADGVATNEKLFF
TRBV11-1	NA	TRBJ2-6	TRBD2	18	TGTGCCAGCAGCTTTAGGGTAGCGGGAGCTACTGGGGCCAACGTCCTGACTTTC	CASSFRVAGATGANVLTF
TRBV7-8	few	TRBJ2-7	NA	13	TGTGCCAGCAGCTTAGAGAGGAGGTACGAGCAGTACTTC	CASSLERRYEQYF
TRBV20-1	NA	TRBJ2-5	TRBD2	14	TGCAGTGCTAGAGATCGCGGGAGGCAAGAGACCCAGTACTTC	CSARDRGRQETQYF
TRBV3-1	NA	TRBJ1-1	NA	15	TGTGCCAGCAGCCAAGTGGCAGCCTCGAACACTGAAGCTTTCTTT	CASSQVAASNTEAFF
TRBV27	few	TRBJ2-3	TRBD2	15	TGTGCCAGCACCTGGGGGACTAGCGATGCCGATACGCAGTATTTT	CASTWGTSDADTQYF
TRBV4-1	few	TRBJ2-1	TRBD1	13	TGCGCCAGCAGCAGGACAGGGCCCAATGAGCAGTTCTTC	CASSRTGPNEQFF
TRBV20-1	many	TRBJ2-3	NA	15	TGCAGTGCCCTAATACTCGATAGGTTAATGGATACGCAGTATTTT	CSALILDRLMDTQYF
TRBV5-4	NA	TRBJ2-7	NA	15	TGTGCCAGCAGCTTGGCTGCGAGAGACGACGACGAGCAGTACTTC	CASSLAARDDDEQYF
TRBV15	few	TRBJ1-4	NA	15	TGTGCCACCAGCAGTGCAGGGGACGATTGGGGAAAACTGTTTTTT	CATSSAGDDWGKLFF
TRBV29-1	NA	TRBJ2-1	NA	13	TGCAGCGTTGATGGCCAGGTCGGGGATGAGCAGTTCTTC	CSVDGQVGDEQFF
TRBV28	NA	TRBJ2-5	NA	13	TGTGCCAGCAGCCGGCCTCTTGAAGAGACCCAGTACTTC	CASSRPLEETQYF
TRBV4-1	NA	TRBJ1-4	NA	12	TGCGCCAGCAGCCAAGAGGGCGAAAAACTGTTTTTT	CASSQEGEKLFF
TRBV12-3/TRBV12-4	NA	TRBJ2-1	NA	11	TGTGCCAGCAGAGCCTACAATGAGCAGTTCTTC	CASRAYNEQFF
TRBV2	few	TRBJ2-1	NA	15	TGTGCCAGCACCGCCGGGACTCTCTCCTACAATGAGCAGTTCTTC	CASTAGTLSYNEQFF
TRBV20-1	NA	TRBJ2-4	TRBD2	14	TGCAGTGCTACTAGCGGGAGTGAGTTAAACATTCAGTACTTC	CSATSGSELNIQYF
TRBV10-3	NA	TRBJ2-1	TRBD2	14	TGTGCCACCCTATCTAGCGGGGCCTACAATGAGCAGTTCTTC	CATLSSGAYNEQFF
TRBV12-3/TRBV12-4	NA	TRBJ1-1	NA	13	TGTGCCAGCAGTTTCTACGAGGGCACTGAAGCTTTCTTT	CASSFYEGTEAFF
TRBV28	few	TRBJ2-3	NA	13	TGTGCCAGCATCCAGGGGGGCTGGGATACGCAGTATTTT	CASIQGGWDTQYF
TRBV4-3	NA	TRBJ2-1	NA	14	TGCGCCAGCGCACGGGGACGGGCGAGCAATGAGCAGTTCTTC	CASARGRASNEQFF
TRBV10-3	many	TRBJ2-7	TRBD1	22	TGTGCCATCAGTGAGTACGTCGCGCGGCGGACAGGGATATACCCTTTGGGATACGAGCAGTACTTC	CAISEYVARRTGIYPLGYEQYF
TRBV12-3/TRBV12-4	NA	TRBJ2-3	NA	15	TGTGCCAGCAGTTTATGGTCAACTAATACAGATACGCAGTATTTT	CASSLWSTNTDTQYF
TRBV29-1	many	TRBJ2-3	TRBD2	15	TGCAGCGCAGCTGGACTAGCGGGACGCACAGATACGCAGTATTTT	CSAAGLAGRTDTQYF
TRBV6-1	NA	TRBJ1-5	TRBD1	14	TGTGCCAGCAGGACAGGGGGTCCCGATCAGCCCCAGCATTTT	CASRTGGPDQPQHF
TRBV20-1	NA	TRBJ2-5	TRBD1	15	TGCAGTGCTAGAATTAGGGACAGGGTGATAGAGACCCAGTACTTC	CSARIRDRVIETQYF
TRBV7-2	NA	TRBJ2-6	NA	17	TGTGCCAGCAGCTTAGGGCTCACGGATACTGGGGCCAACGTCCTGACTTTC	CASSLGLTDTGANVLTF
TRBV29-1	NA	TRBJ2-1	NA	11	TGCAGCGTCGCCACCCATAATGAGCAGTTCTTC	CSVATHNEQFF